The present entry profiles one T cell receptor (beta chain) with its context. Under the authors' procedure: Reference gene primer amplification gave estimated nucleated cell counts. Here immunoSEQ multiplex PCR was the method, and the copy in TCRdb shows in-frame clones only, minus some. V and J calls and clone size are copied from that table; D and trimming were computed from the DNA. The profile covers nearly 55,000 clones, with around 84% appearing a single time and about 10% taken by the ten largest. The entry originates in a study of blood T cell repertoires in COVID-19. Study-wide background: COVID-19 samples, acute and convalescent, were from the United States, Italy and Spain. Sources were T cells, B-cell-depleted T cells, or PBMCs; the material itself was cDNA or gDNA.

Trimming left V 6 bases short and J 0 bases short, with 9 bases between. This CDR3 region has 14 residues. The germline gives CDR1 MNHEY, CDR2 SVGAGI. The sample was peripheral blood. V and J are TRBV6-5 and TRBJ1-3; perhaps TRBD1 as D (5 bases). The sequence derives from a man aged 70-80 years with active COVID-19. CDR3 in DNA: TGTGCCAGCAGCCTGACAGACTCTGGAAACACCATATATTTT. Its protein product is CASSLTDSGNTIYF.